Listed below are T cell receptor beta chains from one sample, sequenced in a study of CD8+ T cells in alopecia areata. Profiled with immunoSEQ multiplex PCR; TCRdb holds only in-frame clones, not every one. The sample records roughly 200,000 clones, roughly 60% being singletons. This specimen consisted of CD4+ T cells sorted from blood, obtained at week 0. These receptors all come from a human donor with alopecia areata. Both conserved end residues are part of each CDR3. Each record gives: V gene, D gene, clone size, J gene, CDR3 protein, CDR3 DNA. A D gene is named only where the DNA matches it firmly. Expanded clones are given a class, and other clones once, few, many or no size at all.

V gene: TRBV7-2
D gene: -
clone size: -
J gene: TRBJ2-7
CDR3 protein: CASSIPPGEQYF
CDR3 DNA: TGTGCCAGCAGCATTCCCCCGGGCGAGCAGTACTTC

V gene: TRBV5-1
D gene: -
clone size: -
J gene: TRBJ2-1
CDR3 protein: CASSPVALGSYNEQFF
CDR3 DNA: TGCGCCAGCAGCCCGGTGGCCCTAGGGTCCTACAATGAGCAGTTCTTC

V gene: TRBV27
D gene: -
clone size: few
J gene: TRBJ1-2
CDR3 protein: CASSLSRTNFNYGYTF
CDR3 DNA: TGTGCCAGCAGTCTCTCGCGGACAAATTTTAACTATGGCTACACCTTC

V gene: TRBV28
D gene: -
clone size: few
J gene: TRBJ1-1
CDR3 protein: CATQQGGPNTEAFF
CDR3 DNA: TGTGCCACCCAACAAGGGGGACCGAACACTGAAGCTTTCTTT

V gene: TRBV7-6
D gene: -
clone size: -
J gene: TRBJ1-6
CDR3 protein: CASSLVAANSPLHF
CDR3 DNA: TGTGCCAGCAGCTTAGTCGCAGCTAATTCACCCCTCCACTTT

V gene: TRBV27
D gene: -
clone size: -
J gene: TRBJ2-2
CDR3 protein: CASSPRGLGTGELFF
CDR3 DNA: TGTGCCAGCAGTCCTCGAGGTTTGGGCACCGGGGAGCTGTTTTTT

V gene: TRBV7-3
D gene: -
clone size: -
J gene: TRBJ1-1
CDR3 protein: CASSSTGNTEAFF
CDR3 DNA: TGTGCCAGCAGCTCGACAGGGAACACTGAAGCTTTCTTT

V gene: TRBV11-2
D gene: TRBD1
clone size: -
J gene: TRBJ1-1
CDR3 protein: CASSLEGQGLNTEAFF
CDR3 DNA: TGTGCCAGCAGCTTAGAGGGACAGGGGTTGAACACTGAAGCTTTCTTT

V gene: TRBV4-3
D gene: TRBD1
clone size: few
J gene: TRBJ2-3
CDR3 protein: CASSKTGTGGRTDTQYF
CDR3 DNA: TGCGCCAGCAGCAAGACCGGGACAGGGGGCAGGACAGATACGCAGTATTTT

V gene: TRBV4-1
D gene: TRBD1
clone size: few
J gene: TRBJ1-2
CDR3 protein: CASSQSRDRHYGYTF
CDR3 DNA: TGCGCCAGCAGCCAATCGAGGGACAGGCACTATGGCTACACCTTC

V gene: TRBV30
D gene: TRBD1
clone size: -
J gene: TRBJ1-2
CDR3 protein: CAWRKIEQGYGYTF
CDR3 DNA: TGTGCCTGGAGAAAAATCGAACAGGGGTATGGCTACACCTTC

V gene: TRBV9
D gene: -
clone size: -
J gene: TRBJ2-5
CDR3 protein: CASSVGYRGAETQYF
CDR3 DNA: TGTGCCAGCAGCGTAGGATATCGGGGTGCGGAGACCCAGTACTTC

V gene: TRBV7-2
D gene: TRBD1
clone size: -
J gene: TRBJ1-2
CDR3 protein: CASSLDNRGSGGYTF
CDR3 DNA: TGTGCCAGCAGCTTAGATAACAGGGGCAGCGGTGGCTACACCTTC

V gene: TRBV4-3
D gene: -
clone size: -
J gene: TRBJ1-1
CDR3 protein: CASSQDRDTEAFF
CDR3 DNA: TGCGCCAGCAGCCAAGATCGGGACACTGAGGCTTTCTTT

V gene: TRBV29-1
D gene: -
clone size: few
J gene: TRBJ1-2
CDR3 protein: CSAGVTGRTTYTF
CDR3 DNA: TGCAGCGCCGGTGTCACAGGGAGGACTACCTACACCTTC

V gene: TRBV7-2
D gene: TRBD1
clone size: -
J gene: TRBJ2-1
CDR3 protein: CASSLPGQGYNEQFF
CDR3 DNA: TGTGCCAGCAGCTTGCCGGGACAGGGCTACAATGAGCAGTTCTTC

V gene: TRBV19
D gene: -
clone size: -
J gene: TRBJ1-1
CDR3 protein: CASSIGVPMNTEAFF
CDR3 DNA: TGTGCCAGTAGTATAGGGGTTCCCATGAACACTGAAGCTTTCTTT

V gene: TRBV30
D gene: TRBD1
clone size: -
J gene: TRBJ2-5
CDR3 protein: CAWSALPQGAGETQYF
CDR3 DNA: TGTGCCTGGAGCGCGCTTCCCCAGGGGGCTGGGGAGACCCAGTACTTC

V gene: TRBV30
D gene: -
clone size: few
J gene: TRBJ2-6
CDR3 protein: CAWKRMGSLGANVLTF
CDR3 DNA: TGTGCCTGGAAACGGATGGGTTCCCTCGGGGCCAACGTCCTGACTTTC

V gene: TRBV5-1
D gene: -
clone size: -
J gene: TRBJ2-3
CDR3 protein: CASSLALGTDTQYF
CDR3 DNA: TGCGCCAGCAGCTTAGCTTTGGGAACAGATACGCAGTATTTT

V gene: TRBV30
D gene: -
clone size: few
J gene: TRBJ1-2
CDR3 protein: CAWLGEGNYGYTF
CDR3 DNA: TGTGCCTGGCTTGGGGAGGGTAACTATGGCTACACCTTC

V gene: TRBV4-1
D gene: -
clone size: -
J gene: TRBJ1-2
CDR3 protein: CASSQDLYFDGGRDGYTF
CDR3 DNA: TGCGCCAGCAGCCAAGATCTTTACTTCGATGGCGGCAGAGATGGCTACACCTTC

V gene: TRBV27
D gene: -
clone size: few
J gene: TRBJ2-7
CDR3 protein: CASAYRTSSYEQYF
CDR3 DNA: TGTGCCAGCGCGTACAGGACTTCCTCCTACGAGCAGTACTTC

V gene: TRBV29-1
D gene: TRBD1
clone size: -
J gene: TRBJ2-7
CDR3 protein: CSVKGQGVAYEQYF
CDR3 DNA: TGCAGCGTTAAAGGACAGGGTGTGGCCTACGAGCAGTACTTC

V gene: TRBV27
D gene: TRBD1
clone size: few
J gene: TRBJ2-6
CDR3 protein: CASSFDTGTGAGANVLTF
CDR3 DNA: TGTGCCAGCAGTTTCGATACCGGGACAGGGGCTGGGGCCAACGTCCTGACTTTC

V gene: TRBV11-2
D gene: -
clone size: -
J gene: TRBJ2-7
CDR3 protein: CASSLGGDIFHEQYF
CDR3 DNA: TGTGCCAGCAGCTTAGGGGGGGACATTTTCCACGAGCAGTACTTC

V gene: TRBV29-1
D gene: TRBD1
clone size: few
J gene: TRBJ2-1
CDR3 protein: CSYGQTGGRYEQFF
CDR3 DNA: TGCAGCTACGGGCAGACAGGGGGCAGGTATGAGCAGTTCTTC

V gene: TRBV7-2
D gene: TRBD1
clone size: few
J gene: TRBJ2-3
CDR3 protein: CASRPTGGADTQYF
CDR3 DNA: TGTGCCAGCAGGCCGACAGGGGGCGCAGATACGCAGTATTTT

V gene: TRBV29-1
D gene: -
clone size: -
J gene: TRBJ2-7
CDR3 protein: CSVQGRYSGEQYF
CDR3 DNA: TGCAGCGTACAGGGAAGGTATTCGGGGGAGCAGTACTTC

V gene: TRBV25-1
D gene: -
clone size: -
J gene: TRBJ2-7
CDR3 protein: CASSEPRGSTKQYF
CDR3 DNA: TGTGCCAGCAGTGAACCGCGGGGCTCTACGAAACAGTACTTC

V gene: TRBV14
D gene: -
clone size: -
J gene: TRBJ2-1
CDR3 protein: CASSQVRWGQFF
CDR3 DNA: TGTGCCAGCAGCCAAGTTAGATGGGGGCAGTTCTTC

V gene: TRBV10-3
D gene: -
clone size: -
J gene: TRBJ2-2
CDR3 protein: CAISERSGELFF
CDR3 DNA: TGTGCCATCAGTGAGCGGAGCGGGGAGCTGTTTTTT

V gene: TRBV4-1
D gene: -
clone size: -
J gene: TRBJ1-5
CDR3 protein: CASSQGERTLSNQPQHF
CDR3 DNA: TGCGCCAGCAGCCAAGGTGAAAGGACCTTAAGCAATCAGCCCCAGCATTTT

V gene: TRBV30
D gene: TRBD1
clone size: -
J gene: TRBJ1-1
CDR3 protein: CAWTRQGKAFF
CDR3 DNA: TGTGCCTGGACGAGACAGGGGAAAGCTTTCTTT

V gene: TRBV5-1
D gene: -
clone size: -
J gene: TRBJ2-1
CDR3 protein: CASRGAGDEQFF
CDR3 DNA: TGCGCCAGCAGGGGGGCAGGCGATGAGCAGTTCTTC

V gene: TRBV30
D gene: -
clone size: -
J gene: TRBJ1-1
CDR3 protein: CAWSVGVSITEAFF
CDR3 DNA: TGTGCCTGGAGTGTTGGGGTGAGCATCACTGAAGCTTTCTTT

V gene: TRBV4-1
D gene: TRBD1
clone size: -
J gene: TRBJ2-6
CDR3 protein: CASSQEQGAVGGANVLTF
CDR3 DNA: TGCGCCAGCAGCCAAGAACAGGGGGCAGTAGGTGGGGCCAACGTCCTGACTTTC

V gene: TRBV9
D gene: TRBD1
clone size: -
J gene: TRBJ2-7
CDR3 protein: CASSVEGTGGLEYF
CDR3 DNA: TGTGCCAGCAGCGTAGAGGGGACAGGGGGCTTGGAGTACTTC

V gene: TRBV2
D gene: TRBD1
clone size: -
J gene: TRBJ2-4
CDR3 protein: CASSEGQGKNIQYF
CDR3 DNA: TGTGCCAGCAGTGAAGGACAGGGCAAAAACATTCAGTACTTC

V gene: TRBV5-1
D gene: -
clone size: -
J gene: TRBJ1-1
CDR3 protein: CASSLFGDRNTEAFF
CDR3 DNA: TGCGCCAGCAGCTTGTTCGGGGATAGGAACACTGAAGCTTTCTTT

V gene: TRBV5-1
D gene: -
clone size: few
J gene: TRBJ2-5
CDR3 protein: CASSLEQATPQTQYF
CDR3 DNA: TGCGCCAGCAGCTTGGAGCAGGCCACTCCCCAGACCCAGTACTTC

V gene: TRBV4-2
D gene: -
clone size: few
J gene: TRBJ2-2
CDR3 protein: CASSQDGGDRPSGELFF
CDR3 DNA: TGTGCCAGCAGCCAAGATGGAGGGGACCGGCCCTCCGGGGAGCTGTTTTTT

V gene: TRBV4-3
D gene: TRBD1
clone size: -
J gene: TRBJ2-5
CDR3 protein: CASSQVTGVETQYF
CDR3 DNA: TGCGCCAGCAGCCAAGTCACAGGGGTTGAGACCCAGTACTTC

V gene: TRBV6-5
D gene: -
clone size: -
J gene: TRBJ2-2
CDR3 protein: CASSYDSGPTGELFF
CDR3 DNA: TGTGCCAGCAGTTATGATTCAGGGCCCACCGGGGAGCTGTTTTTT

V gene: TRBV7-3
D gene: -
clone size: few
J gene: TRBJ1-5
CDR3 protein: CASSSLRWSGSNQPQHF
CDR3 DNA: TGTGCCAGCAGCTCACTAAGGTGGTCGGGGAGCAATCAGCCCCAGCATTTT

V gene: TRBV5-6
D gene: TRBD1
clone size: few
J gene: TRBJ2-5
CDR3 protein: CASSVDRGSQRKTQYF
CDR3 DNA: TGTGCCAGCAGCGTGGACAGGGGGTCCCAAAGGAAGACCCAGTACTTC

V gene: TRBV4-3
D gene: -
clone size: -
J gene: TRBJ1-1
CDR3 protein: CASSQGPRTEAFF
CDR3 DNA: TGCGCCAGCAGCCAAGGTCCTCGCACTGAAGCTTTCTTT

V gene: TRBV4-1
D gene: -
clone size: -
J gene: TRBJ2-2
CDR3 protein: CASSQDAGRGTGELFF
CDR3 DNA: TGCGCCAGCAGCCAAGATGCGGGGCGGGGCACCGGGGAGCTGTTTTTT

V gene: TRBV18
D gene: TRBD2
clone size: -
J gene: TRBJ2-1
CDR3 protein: CASSPPGTSISDEQFF
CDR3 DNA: TGTGCCAGCTCACCACCTGGGACTAGTATCTCCGATGAGCAGTTCTTC

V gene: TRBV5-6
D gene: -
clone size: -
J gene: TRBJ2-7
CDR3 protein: CASSSYQLYEQYF
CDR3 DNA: TGTGCCAGCAGCTCCTACCAACTATACGAGCAGTACTTC

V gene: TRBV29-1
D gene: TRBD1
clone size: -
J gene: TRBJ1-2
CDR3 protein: CSVEEVPPGGHGYTF
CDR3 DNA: TGCAGCGTTGAAGAAGTTCCCCCAGGGGGCCATGGCTACACCTTC

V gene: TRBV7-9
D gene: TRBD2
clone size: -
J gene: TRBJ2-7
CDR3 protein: CASSSWGGDTLYEQYF
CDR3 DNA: TGTGCCAGCAGCTCTTGGGGGGGAGACACCCTATACGAGCAGTACTTC